This T cell receptor (beta chain) was sequenced for a study of T cell responses to AZD1222 COVID-19 vaccine. To note about this clone: As yet, its antigen is unknown.

Notes on the study in general: Donors, mostly white British, included more females; clonal diversity was possibly underestimated. The reported proportion of spike-specific TCRs targeting unmutated variant regions was nearly half.

There are 14 residues in the CDR3. V was cut by 8 bases and J by 2 bases, with 13 bases left in between. Germline V lookup: CDR1 MNHEY, CDR2 SVGAGI. TCRdb keeps only in-frame clones here, not all; method: immunoSEQ multiplex PCR. This sample carries some 150,000 clones, nearly 95% of them seen once, and the ten largest clones take roughly 3.6%. The chain employs TRBV6-5 and TRBJ2-1, with D possibly TRBD2 on 5 matching bases. This specimen was peripheral blood, taken 28 days after the second AZD1222 dose. The TCR sequence derives from an adult who received the AZD1222 COVID-19 vaccine. The CDR3, as DNA: TGTGCCAGCCAGGAGGTTGTGACCTACAATGAGCAGTTCTTC. It codes for CASQEVVTYNEQFF.